These 14 T cell receptor beta chains were sequenced from one sample in a study of OX40 agonist ivuxolimab in advanced cancers. Profiled with immunoSEQ multiplex PCR; TCRdb holds only in-frame clones, not every one. The profile shows 30,000 to 40,000 clones, approximately 89% of them singletons. The source material was CD4+ or CD8+ T cells sorted from blood, sampled in a trial of the OX40 agonist ivuxolimab. The source is an adult with an advanced solid tumor such as melanoma, head and neck, liver or kidney cancer.

This clone was seen a single time. CDR3 sequence reads: CASSLVDRDNEQFF. The CDR3 DNA is TGCGCCAGCAGCTTGGTGGACAGGGACAATGAGCAGTTCTTC. This chain connects TRBV5-1 to TRBJ2-1; 8 nucleotides line up with TRBD1. This CDR3 comprises 14 residues. J lost 5 bases, V lost 0 bases, and 1 base had no gene match. Germline CDR1 SGHRS, CDR2 YFSETQ. The full variable domain, in which reference TRBV5-1 and TRBJ2-1 provide the parts outside the CDR3, is KAGVTQTPRYLIKTRGQQVTLSCSPISGHRSVSWYQQTPGQGLQFLFEYFSETQRNKGNFPGRFSGRQFSNSRSEMNVSTLELGDSALYLCASSLVDRDNEQFFGPGTRLTVL.

V usage is TRBV18 and J usage is TRBJ2-1; the D is unclear. CDR1 and CDR2 from the germline V gene are KGHSH and LQKENI. V was clipped by 0 bases and J by 5 bases, with 5 bases between them. This CDR3 is 13 amino acids long. For the CDR3, the DNA is TGTGCCAGCTCACCACCGGCGGACAATGAGCAGTTCTTC. This encodes CASSPPADNEQFF.

The V gene is TRBV7-3, the J gene TRBJ2-1; no reliable D call. Trimming removed 3 bases from V and 5 bases from J, with 8 bases in between. The V gene's germline CDR1 is SGHTA and CDR2 FQGTGA. CDR3 length: 13 amino acids. CDR3 loop: CASSFGPDNEQFF. DNA for the CDR3: TGTGCCAGCAGCTTCGGACCCGACAATGAGCAGTTCTTC.

This clone was seen only a few times. V usage is TRBV5-1 and J usage is TRBJ2-2; 10 bases align to TRBD2. The CDR3 runs 17 residues. Germline V gives CDR1 SGHRS, CDR2 YFSETQ. The V gene end was trimmed by 2 bases and the J gene end by 4 bases; junction bases not matched to a gene: 8. The CDR3 spells CASSLRFASGSTGELFF. The DNA of the CDR3 is TGCGCCAGCAGCTTAAGGTTCGCTAGCGGGAGCACCGGGGAGCTGTTTTTT.

J is TRBJ1-2 and V is TRBV7-2; D ambiguous. The CDR3 spans 14 residues. The germline CDR1 and CDR2 sequences are SGHTA and FQGNSA. Trimming stripped 0 bases from V and 5 bases from J, with 10 bases between. CDR3 in amino acids: CASSLAQNGYGYTF. CDR3 sequence (DNA): TGTGCCAGCAGCTTAGCGCAGAATGGGTATGGCTACACCTTC.

The V and J genes are TRBV29-1 and TRBJ2-1; D is possibly TRBD2 (6 bases). The CDR3 sequence is 16 residues long. Germline V lookup: CDR1 SQVTM, CDR2 ANQGSEA. The V gene lost 1 base and the J gene lost 7 bases, with 20 bases spanning the gap. The CDR3 sequence: CSVEALPPGVGNEQFF. The CDR3 nucleotides are TGCAGCGTTGAAGCCTTACCTCCGGGAGTGGGGAATGAGCAGTTCTTC.

The rearrangement joins TRBV13 to TRBJ2-1, with 9 bases lining up with TRBD2. The CDR3 covers 16 residues. V lost 1 base to trimming and J lost 11 bases; unmatched junction nucleotides: 12. The germline gives CDR1 PRHDT, CDR2 FYEKMQ (reference sequence). The DNA for the CDR3 is TGTGCCAGCAGCTTAGCCAGCGGGAGGATGGAGGCCAAGCAGTTCTTC. The encoded protein is CASSLASGRMEAKQFF.

The rearrangement joins TRBV28 to TRBJ1-2; D is perhaps TRBD1 (6 bases). CDR1 and CDR2 (germline): MDHEN, SYDVKM. CDR3 length: 16 amino acids. V lost 8 bases and J 1 base, leaving 20 bases between the germline ends. Written as DNA, the CDR3 is TGTGCCAGCCGAGGAGGGGTTGGGGGCGGTAACTATGGCTACACCTTC. It specifies CASRGGVGGGNYGYTF.

The gene calls are TRBV29-1 and TRBJ1-2; 7 positions match TRBD1. The length of the CDR3 is 13 residues. The junction had 6 bases not matched to a gene; V was cut back by 4 bases and J by 4 bases. CDR1 and CDR2 (germline): SQVTM, ANQGSEA. Here the CDR3 reads CSVADREGYGYTF. The CDR3 DNA is TGCAGCGTTGCCGACAGGGAAGGCTATGGCTACACCTTC. Drawing the rest from reference TRBV29-1 and TRBJ1-2, the complete variable domain is SAVISQKPSRDICQRGTSLTIQCQVDSQVTMMFWYRQQPGQSLTLIATANQGSEATYESGFVIDKFPISRPNLTFSTLTVSNMSPEDSSIYLCSVADREGYGYTFGSGTRLTVV.

V and J are TRBV5-1 and TRBJ1-2; TRBD1 agrees at 7 bases. The V gene's germline CDR1 is SGHRS and CDR2 YFSETQ. The CDR3 spans 14 residues. The J segment lost 8 bases and the V segment lost 4 bases, leaving 11 bases of the junction unmatched. The CDR3 spells CASSPEGALPGYTF. The CDR3 coding sequence is TGCGCCAGCAGCCCGGAGGGGGCCCTGCCGGGCTACACCTTC.

The V call is TRBV19, the J call TRBJ2-2; D gene ambiguous. The CDR3 covers 12 residues. V lost 5 bases and J 7 bases, leaving 8 bases between the germline ends. CDR1 is LNHDA, CDR2 SQIVND, per germline (reference sequence). The CDR3 DNA sequence: TGTGCCAGTAGTCCCCCTCACGGGGAGCTGTTTTTT. As protein: CASSPPHGELFF.

The chain uses TRBV4-1 and TRBJ2-3; D is unresolved. The CDR3 loop spans 17 amino acids. The V end was cut by 4 bases, the J end by 2 bases, with 19 bases between. The germline V gene encodes CDR1 MGHRA and CDR2 YSYEKL. CDR3 nucleotide sequence: TGCGCCAGCAGCCCAGTCCTACTGCGACCGTACACAGATACGCAGTATTTT. It encodes CASSPVLLRPYTDTQYF.

CDR3 protein: CASSIGQGAWNEQFF. The DNA for the CDR3 is TGTGCCAGTAGTATTGGACAGGGGGCCTGGAATGAGCAGTTCTTC. The chain joins TRBV19 to TRBJ2-1; 11 positions agree with TRBD1. V shed 3 bases, J shed 7 bases, and the junction held 5 bases outside the gene matches. The V gene's germline CDR1 is LNHDA and CDR2 SQIVND (reference sequence). The CDR3 contains 15 residues. Together with reference TRBV19 and TRBJ2-1, the CDR3 gives the full variable domain: DGGITQSPKYLFRKEGQNVTLSCEQNLNHDAMYWYRQDPGQGLRLIYYSQIVNDFQKGDIAEGYSVSREKKESFPLTVTSAQKNPTAFYLCASSIGQGAWNEQFFGPGTRLTVL.

The chain recombines TRBV7-9 with TRBJ1-5, with a possible D match to TRBD1 (6 bases). V shed 4 bases and J shed 5 bases, with 12 bases lying between them. The CDR3 is 14 amino acids. Per germline, CDR1 SEHNR and CDR2 FQNEAQ (reference sequence). In nucleotides, the CDR3 is TGTGCCAGCAGCTCCCACAGGGCCGATCAGCCCCAGCATTTT. Protein: CASSSHRADQPQHF. The whole variable domain, filled in from reference TRBV7-9 and TRBJ1-5, reads DTGVSQNPRHKITKRGQNVTFRCDPISEHNRLYWYRQTLGQGPEFLTYFQNEAQLEKSRLLSDRFSAERPKGSFSTLEIQRTEQGDSAMYLCASSSHRADQPQHFGDGTRLSIL.